This is a list of T cell receptor beta chains from one sample in a study of blood T cell repertoires in COVID-19. Produced via immunoSEQ multiplex PCR; TCRdb's table is partial and in-frame only. The sample holds under 300,000 clones, 89% seen once. The sequenced material came from PBMCs or T cells enriched from blood (not recorded which). These receptors were taken from a woman aged 60-75 years who had recovered from COVID-19. The CDR3 runs from the conserved cysteine through the conserved F or W.

V: TRBV12-5; J: TRBJ1-2; CDR3: CASGLAERWGYTF
V: TRBV3-1/TRBV3-2; J: TRBJ1-6; CDR3: CASSQDPGGNSPLHF
V: TRBV28; J: TRBJ1-2; CDR3: CASSPGSNHQGYTF
V: TRBV12-3/TRBV12-4; J: TRBJ1-1; CDR3: CASSFSGGEAFF
V: TRBV11-1; J: TRBJ1-3; CDR3: CASSFPGSGNTIYF
V: TRBV13; J: TRBJ1-1; CDR3: CASEWGAGNTEAFF
V: TRBV4-2; J: TRBJ2-3; CDR3: CASSTRLAPRDTQYF
V: TRBV9; J: TRBJ2-2; CDR3: CASSVQLADTGELFF
V: TRBV30; J: TRBJ2-3; CDR3: CAWSSAGGTDTQYF
V: TRBV18; J: TRBJ2-1; CDR3: CASSSSGSLEQFF